Below are 11 T cell receptor beta chains sequenced from a single sample in a study of cytomegalovirus exposure and HLA in healthy donors. 13 Jbeta primers and 60 Vbeta primers were used for the PCR. Generated by immunoSEQ multiplex PCR, the TCRdb table keeps only in-frame clones and is missing some. The profile shows approximately 130,000 clones, 81% of them singletons. The sample was PBMCs. The source is a man aged 18 to 35 in good health and CMV-seronegative.

Only a few counts were recorded for this clone. The J gene is TRBJ1-2, the V gene TRBV7-3, with 9 positions matching TRBD1. The CDR3 runs to 13 residues. Germline CDR1 is SGHTA and CDR2 is FQGTGA. V gave up 5 bases and J gave up 8 bases; unmatched junction bases: 6. For the CDR3, the DNA is TGTGCCAGCAGCCCCGGGACAGGGCAAGGCTACACCTTC. Translating it yields CASSPGTGQGYTF.

This rearrangement joins TRBV7-3 to TRBJ2-7; D might be TRBD1 (7 bases). Germline CDR1 SGHTA, CDR2 FQGTGA. The V and J ends lost 1 base and 2 bases respectively, with 15 bases between them. This CDR3 is built from 16 residues. This CDR3 reads CASSLIGQEGTYEQYF. Written as DNA, the CDR3 is TGTGCCAGCAGCTTAATAGGACAGGAGGGCACCTACGAGCAGTACTTC.

V gene TRBV13 combines with J gene TRBJ1-5; the D is unclear. Trimming shortened V by 0 bases and J by 2 bases, and 5 bases separated the two germline ends. Germline V CDR1 and CDR2: PRHDT, FYEKMQ (reference sequence). This CDR3 contains 14 residues. The CDR3 sequence is CASSLGIGNQPQHF. CDR3 coding DNA: TGTGCCAGCAGCTTAGGCATTGGCAATCAGCCCCAGCATTTT.

In its sample, this clone was seen once. This chain connects TRBV5-1 to TRBJ2-7; D is undetermined. The CDR3 is 13 residues long. The V end lost 4 bases, the J end lost 3 bases, and 11 bases lay between the germline ends. The germline V gene has CDR1 SGHRS and CDR2 YFSETQ. This chain's CDR3 is CASSPRSFYEQYF. The CDR3 DNA sequence: TGCGCCAGCAGCCCCCGGTCCTTCTACGAGCAGTACTTC.

This chain links TRBV10-3 with TRBJ2-2, with D possibly TRBD2 on 6 matching bases. CDR1 ENHRY and CDR2 SYGVKD come from the germline V gene. Trimming stripped 6 bases from V and 6 bases from J, with 11 bases between. The CDR3 consists of 13 residues. The CDR3 sequence: CAIRKEGPGELFF. The CDR3 coding sequence is TGTGCCATCAGGAAGGAGGGACCCGGGGAGCTGTTTTTT.

This clone was found a few times. V usage is TRBV18 and J usage is TRBJ1-5; the D is unclear. Germline V CDR1 and CDR2: KGHSH, LQKENI. V shed 3 bases and J shed 3 bases, with 15 bases lying between them. The CDR3 length is 16 residues. In DNA form, the CDR3 reads TGTGCCAGCTCACCTAGTGCGCCAGGAATCAATCAGCCCCAGCATTTT. Its translation: CASSPSAPGINQPQHF.

This clone was counted between two and nine times. The rearrangement uses TRBV11-2 and TRBJ1-4; weak D call: TRBD1 (5 bases). Between the trimmed V and J ends, which lost 5 bases and 8 bases, there was a span of 18 bases. CDR3 size: 15 residues. Germline assignment: CDR1 SGHAT and CDR2 FQNNGV. This CDR3 is CASSPPAQGPEKLFF. CDR3 in DNA: TGTGCCAGCAGCCCCCCGGCGCAGGGCCCCGAAAAACTGTTTTTT.

The rearrangement uses TRBV15 and TRBJ2-7; 11 nucleotides line up with TRBD2. With V trimmed by 0 bases and J by 3 bases, 4 bases remained unmatched. From germline, CDR1 is LNHNV and CDR2 YYDKDF (reference sequence). The CDR3 spans 16 residues. CDR3 in amino acids: CATSRDRTSGGYEQYF. The DNA for the CDR3 is TGTGCCACCAGCAGAGATCGAACTAGCGGGGGCTACGAGCAGTACTTC. The complete variable domain, with remaining parts taken from reference TRBV15 and TRBJ2-7, reads DAMVIQNPRYQVTQFGKPVTLSCSQTLNHNVMYWYQQKSSQAPKLLFHYYDKDFNNEADTPDNFQSRRPNTSFCFLDIRSPGLGDTAMYLCATSRDRTSGGYEQYFGPGTRLTVT.

This clone was picked up one time. This sequence joins TRBV5-6 and TRBJ2-7, with D possibly TRBD1 on 5 matching bases. Germline V gene sequence: CDR1 SGHDT, CDR2 YYEEEE. Trimming removed 3 bases at V and 6 bases at J, with 16 bases between. This CDR3 spans 14 amino acids. The DNA of the CDR3 is TGTGCCAGCAGCTATGTCGGCAGGGAAGGCGAGCAGTACTTC. Its translation is CASSYVGREGEQYF.

This clone was counted a few times. The chain joins TRBV6-5 to TRBJ2-2; D is possibly TRBD1 (6 bases). The CDR3 length is 14 residues. CDR1 MNHEY and CDR2 SVGAGI come from the germline V gene. Trimming took off 5 bases at V and 4 bases at J, with 11 bases between the two ends. CDR3 sequence reads: CASSALGGTGELFF. Here the CDR3 DNA reads TGTGCCAGCAGTGCTTTAGGGGGCACCGGGGAGCTGTTTTTT.

This chain uses TRBV7-8 with TRBJ2-7; TRBD1 is a possible D gene (6 bases). Germline V gene data show CDR1 as SGHVS and CDR2 as FQNEAQ. V was pared by 0 bases and J by 3 bases, with 15 bases between. The CDR3 length is 16 residues. The CDR3: CASSLAGQGSGYEQYF. CDR3 nucleotide sequence: TGTGCCAGCAGCTTAGCGGGACAAGGATCGGGCTACGAGCAGTACTTC.